A selection of T cell receptor beta chains follows, all from one sample in a study of T cells in Graves' hyperthyroidism and ophthalmopathy. From the multiplex PCR reads, TCRdb called clonotypes with MiXCR, one entry per CDR3 protein. The data show 460,000 or so distinct CDR3 sequences, about 15% seen once. Input material: blood. Every receptor here comes from a young woman with Graves' hyperthyroidism. CDR3s include the opening cysteine and the closing phenylalanine or tryptophan. A D gene is named only where the DNA matches it firmly. Clone size, where shown, is once, few, many, or a class for clones that have expanded.

clone_size	d_call	v_call	j_call	cdr3_nt	cdr3_aa
NA	NA	TRBV28	TRBJ2-3	TGTGCCAGCAGTTTGGGGGGCGTGAACGGACGAACCACAGATACGCAGTATTTT	CASSLGGVNGRTTDTQYF
few	NA	TRBV5-1	TRBJ1-2	TGCGCCAGCAGCCGGGGTCGGGACTATGGCTACACCTTC	CASSRGRDYGYTF
many	NA	TRBV12-3/TRBV12-4	TRBJ1-1	TGTGCCAGCAGTTCAGGCAGGGGTAGGGGTAGCACTGAAGCTTTCTTT	CASSSGRGRGSTEAFF
NA	NA	TRBV14	TRBJ1-1	TGTGCCAGCAGCCAAGCAATCTCTGAAGCTTTCTTT	CASSQAISEAFF
few	TRBD1	TRBV28	TRBJ1-2	TGTGCCAGCAGTTTCCAGGGGGGAGGTGGCTACACCTTC	CASSFQGGGGYTF
NA	NA	TRBV27	TRBJ1-2	TGTGCCAGCAGTCCCCGGACCGAAGCTAACTATGGCTACACCTTC	CASSPRTEANYGYTF
many	TRBD1	TRBV6-1	TRBJ1-2	TGTGCCAGCAGCCGGGACAGGGGGCTCGGTGGCTACACCTTC	CASSRDRGLGGYTF
many	TRBD2	TRBV11-3	TRBJ2-1	TGTGCCAGCAGCCCTTATCCGGGACTAGCGGGAGGGAGCAGCTCCTACAATGAGCAGTTCTTC	CASSPYPGLAGGSSSYNEQFF
few	TRBD2	TRBV11-3	TRBJ2-5	TGTGCCAGCAGCCTCCAAGAGTTAGCGGGAGGGCGAGAGACCCAGTACTTC	CASSLQELAGGRETQYF
many	TRBD1	TRBV2	TRBJ1-2	TGTGCCAGCAGTGAATCCCGACAGGGTCTGGGCTCAAGCTATGGCTACACCTTC	CASSESRQGLGSSYGYTF
many	NA	TRBV12-3/TRBV12-4	TRBJ1-5	TGTGCCAGCAGTTTTAGGGGGAGCCATCAGCCCCAGCATTTT	CASSFRGSHQPQHF
many	NA	TRBV24-1	TRBJ2-1	TGTGCCACCAGCGAAGGGGTCCGGAATGAGCAGTTCTTC	CATSEGVRNEQFF
many	NA	TRBV13	TRBJ1-1	TGTGCCAGCAGCCCCGAACCTCCACCAGGGAACACTGAAGCTTTCTTT	CASSPEPPPGNTEAFF
NA	NA	TRBV19	TRBJ1-2	TGTGCCAGTAGTAACCCTACAGGGTGGTATGGCTACACCTTC	CASSNPTGWYGYTF